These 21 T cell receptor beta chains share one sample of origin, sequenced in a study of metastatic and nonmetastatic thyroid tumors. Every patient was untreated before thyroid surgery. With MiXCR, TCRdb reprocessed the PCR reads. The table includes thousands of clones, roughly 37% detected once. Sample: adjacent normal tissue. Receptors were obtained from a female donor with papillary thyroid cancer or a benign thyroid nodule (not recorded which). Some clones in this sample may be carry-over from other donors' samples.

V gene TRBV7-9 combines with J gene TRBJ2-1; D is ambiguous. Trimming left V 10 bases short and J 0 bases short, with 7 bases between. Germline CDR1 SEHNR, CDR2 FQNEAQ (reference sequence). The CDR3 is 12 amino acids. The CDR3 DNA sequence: TGTGCCATGTCGAGCTCCTACAATGAGCAGTTCTTC. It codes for CAMSSSYNEQFF.

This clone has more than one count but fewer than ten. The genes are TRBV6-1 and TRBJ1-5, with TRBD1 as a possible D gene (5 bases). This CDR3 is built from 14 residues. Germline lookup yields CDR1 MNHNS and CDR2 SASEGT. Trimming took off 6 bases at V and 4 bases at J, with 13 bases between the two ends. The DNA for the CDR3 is TGTGCCAGCAGCAACCGGGACTGGAATCAGCCCCAGCATTTT. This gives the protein CASSNRDWNQPQHF.

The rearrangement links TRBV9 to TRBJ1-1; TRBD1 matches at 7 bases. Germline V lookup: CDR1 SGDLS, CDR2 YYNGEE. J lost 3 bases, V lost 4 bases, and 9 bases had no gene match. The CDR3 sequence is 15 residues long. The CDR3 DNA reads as TGTGCCAGCAGCCCAATGACAGGGAGGGACACTGAAGCTTTCTTT. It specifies CASSPMTGRDTEAFF.

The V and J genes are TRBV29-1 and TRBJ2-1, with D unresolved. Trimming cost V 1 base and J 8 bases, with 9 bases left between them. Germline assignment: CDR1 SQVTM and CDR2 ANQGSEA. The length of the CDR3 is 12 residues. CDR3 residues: CSVEAPSDEQFF. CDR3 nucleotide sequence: TGCAGCGTTGAAGCCCCGTCCGATGAGCAGTTCTTC.

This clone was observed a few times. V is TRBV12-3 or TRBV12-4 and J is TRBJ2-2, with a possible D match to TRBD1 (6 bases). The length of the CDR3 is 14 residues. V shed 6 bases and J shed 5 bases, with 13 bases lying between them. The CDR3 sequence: CASRPNTGTGELFF. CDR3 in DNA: TGTGCCAGCAGACCGAACACAGGGACCGGGGAGCTGTTTTTT.

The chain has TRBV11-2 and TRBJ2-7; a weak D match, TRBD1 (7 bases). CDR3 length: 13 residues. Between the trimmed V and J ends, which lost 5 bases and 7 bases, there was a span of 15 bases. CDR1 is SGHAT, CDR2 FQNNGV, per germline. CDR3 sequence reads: CASSRDRAGEQYF. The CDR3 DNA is TGTGCCAGCAGCCGAGACAGGGCGGGGGAGCAGTACTTC. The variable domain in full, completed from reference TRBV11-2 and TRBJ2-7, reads EAGVAQSPRYKIIEKRQSVAFWCNPISGHATLYWYQQILGQGPKLLIQFQNNGVVDDSQLPKDRFSAERLKGVDSTLKIQPAKLEDSAVYLCASSRDRAGEQYFGPGTRLTVT.

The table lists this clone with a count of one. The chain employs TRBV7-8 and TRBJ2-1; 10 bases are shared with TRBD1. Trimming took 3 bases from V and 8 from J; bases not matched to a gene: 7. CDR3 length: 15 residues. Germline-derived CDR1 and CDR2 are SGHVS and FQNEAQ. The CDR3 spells CASSFEGQGIDEQFF. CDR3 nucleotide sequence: TGTGCCAGCAGCTTCGAGGGACAGGGGATTGATGAGCAGTTCTTC.

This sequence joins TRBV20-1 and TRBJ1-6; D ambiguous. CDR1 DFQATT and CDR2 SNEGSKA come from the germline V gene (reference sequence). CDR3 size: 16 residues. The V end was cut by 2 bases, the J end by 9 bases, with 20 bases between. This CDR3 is CSARIYSPSALSPLHF. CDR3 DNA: TGCAGTGCTAGAATATATTCCCCTTCTGCTCTTTCACCCCTCCACTTT.

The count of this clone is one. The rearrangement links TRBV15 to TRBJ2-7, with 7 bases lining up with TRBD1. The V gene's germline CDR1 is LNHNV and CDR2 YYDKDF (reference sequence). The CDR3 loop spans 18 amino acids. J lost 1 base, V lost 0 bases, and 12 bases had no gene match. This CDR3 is CATSREPLGTVYSYEQYF. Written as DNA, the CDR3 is TGTGCCACCAGCAGAGAACCCCTGGGGACAGTGTATTCCTACGAGCAGTACTTC.

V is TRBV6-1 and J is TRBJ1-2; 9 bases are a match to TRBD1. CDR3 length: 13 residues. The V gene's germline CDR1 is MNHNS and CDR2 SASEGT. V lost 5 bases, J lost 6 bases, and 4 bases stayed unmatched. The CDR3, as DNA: TGTGCCAGCAGTCGGACAGGGGCGAATGGCTACACCTTC. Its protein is CASSRTGANGYTF.

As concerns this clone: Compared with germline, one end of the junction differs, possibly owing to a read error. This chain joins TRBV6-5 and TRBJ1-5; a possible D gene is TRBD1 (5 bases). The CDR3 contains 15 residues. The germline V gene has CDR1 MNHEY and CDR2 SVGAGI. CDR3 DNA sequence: TGTGCCGGCAGTTACTCGGCCCAGGGAAATCAGCCCCAGCATTTT. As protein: CAGSYSAQGNQPQHF.

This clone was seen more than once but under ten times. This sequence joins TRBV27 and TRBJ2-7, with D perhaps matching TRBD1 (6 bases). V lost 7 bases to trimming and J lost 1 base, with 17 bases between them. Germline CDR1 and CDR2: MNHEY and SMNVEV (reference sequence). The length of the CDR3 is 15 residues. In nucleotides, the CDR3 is TGTGCCAGCATCCTGGGGGCTCGGATTTCCTACGAGCAGTACTTC. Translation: CASILGARISYEQYF.

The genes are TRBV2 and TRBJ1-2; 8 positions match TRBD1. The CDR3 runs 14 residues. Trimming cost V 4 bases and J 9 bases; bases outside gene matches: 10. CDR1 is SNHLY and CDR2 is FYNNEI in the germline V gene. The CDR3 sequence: CASSVDRDLFCYTF. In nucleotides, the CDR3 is TGTGCCAGCAGTGTGGACAGGGATCTGTTCTGCTACACCTTC.

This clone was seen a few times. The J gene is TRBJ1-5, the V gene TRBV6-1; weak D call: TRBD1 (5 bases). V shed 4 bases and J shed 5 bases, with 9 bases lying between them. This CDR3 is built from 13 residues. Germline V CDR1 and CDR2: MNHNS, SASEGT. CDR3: CASSVQEYQPQHF. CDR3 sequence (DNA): TGTGCCAGCAGTGTACAGGAATATCAGCCCCAGCATTTT.

CDR3 region: CASSLGGEGNEQYF. In DNA form, the CDR3 reads TGTGCCAGCAGCCTCGGGGGAGAAGGCAACGAGCAGTACTTC. J is TRBJ2-7 and V is TRBV7-8, with a weak D call TRBD2 (6 bases). Germline V gives CDR1 SGHVS, CDR2 FQNEAQ. Trimming stripped 5 bases from V and 5 bases from J, with 16 bases between. The CDR3 spans 14 residues.

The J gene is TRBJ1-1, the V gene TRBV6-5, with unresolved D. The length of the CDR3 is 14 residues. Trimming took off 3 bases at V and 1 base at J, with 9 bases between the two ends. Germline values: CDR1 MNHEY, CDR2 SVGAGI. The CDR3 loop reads CASSYQVSNTEAFF. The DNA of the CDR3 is TGTGCCAGCAGTTATCAGGTTTCGAACACTGAAGCTTTCTTT.

The CDR3, as DNA: TGTGCCAGCAGCTCATCTAGAGGGACAGGGCCTAGCACAGATACGCAGTATTTT. It encodes CASSSSRGTGPSTDTQYF. The chain links TRBV2 to TRBJ2-3; 9 nucleotides line up with TRBD1. CDR1 and CDR2 (germline): SNHLY, FYNNEI. This CDR3 contains 18 residues. After removal of 6 bases from V and 0 bases from J, the junction contained 13 bases not matched to a gene.

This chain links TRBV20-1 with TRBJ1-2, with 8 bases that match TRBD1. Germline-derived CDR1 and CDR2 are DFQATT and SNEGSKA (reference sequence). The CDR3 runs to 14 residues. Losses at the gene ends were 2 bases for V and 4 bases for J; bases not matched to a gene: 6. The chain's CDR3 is CSARKGTGTYGYTF. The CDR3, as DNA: TGCAGTGCTAGAAAGGGGACAGGAACCTATGGCTACACCTTC.

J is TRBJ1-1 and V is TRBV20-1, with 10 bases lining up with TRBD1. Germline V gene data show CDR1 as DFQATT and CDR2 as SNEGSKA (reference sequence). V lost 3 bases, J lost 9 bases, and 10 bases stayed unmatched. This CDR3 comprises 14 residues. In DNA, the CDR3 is TGCAGTGCTAGGCCGGGACAGGGGATATTTAAAGCTTTCTTT. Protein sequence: CSARPGQGIFKAFF.

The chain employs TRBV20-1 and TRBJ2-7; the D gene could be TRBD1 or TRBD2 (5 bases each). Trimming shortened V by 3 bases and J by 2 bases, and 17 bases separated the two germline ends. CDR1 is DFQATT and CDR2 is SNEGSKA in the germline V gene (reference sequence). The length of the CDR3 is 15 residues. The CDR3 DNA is TGCAGTGCTAGCGCCTACGGGACGGCGACCTACGAGCAGTACTTC. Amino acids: CSASAYGTATYEQYF.

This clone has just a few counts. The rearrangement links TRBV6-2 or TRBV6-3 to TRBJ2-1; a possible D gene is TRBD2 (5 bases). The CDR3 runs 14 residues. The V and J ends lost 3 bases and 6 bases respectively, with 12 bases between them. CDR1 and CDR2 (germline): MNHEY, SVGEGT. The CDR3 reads CASSYLRAGNEQFF. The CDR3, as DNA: TGTGCCAGCAGTTATTTGAGGGCCGGCAATGAGCAGTTCTTC.